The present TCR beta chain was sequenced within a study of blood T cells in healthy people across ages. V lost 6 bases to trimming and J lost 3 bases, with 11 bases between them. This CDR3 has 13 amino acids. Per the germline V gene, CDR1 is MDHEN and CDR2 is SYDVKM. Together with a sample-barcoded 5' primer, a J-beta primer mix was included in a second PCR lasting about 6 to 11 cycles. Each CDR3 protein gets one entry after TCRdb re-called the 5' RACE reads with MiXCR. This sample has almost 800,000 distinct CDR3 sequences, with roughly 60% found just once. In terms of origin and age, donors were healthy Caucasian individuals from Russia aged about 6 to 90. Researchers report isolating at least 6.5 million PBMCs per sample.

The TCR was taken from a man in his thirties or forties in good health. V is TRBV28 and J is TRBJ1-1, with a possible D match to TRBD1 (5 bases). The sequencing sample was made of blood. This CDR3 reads CASRLREYTEAFF. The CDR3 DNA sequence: TGTGCCAGCAGGCTCAGGGAATACACTGAAGCTTTCTTT.